This entry lists 26 T cell receptor beta chains sequenced from one sample in a study of cytomegalovirus exposure and HLA in healthy donors. PCR involved 60 Vbeta and 13 Jbeta primers. Repertoires were generated with immunoSEQ multiplex PCR, while TCRdb's copy carries only in-frame clones and drops some. Here the sample spans 80,000 or so clones, over 60% being singletons. Material: PBMCs. The source is a man in his forties or fifties in good health and CMV-seronegative.

V is TRBV18 and J is TRBJ1-1; 7 bases fit TRBD1. Germline V gene data show CDR1 as KGHSH and CDR2 as LQKENI. The CDR3 has 13 residues. The trim removed 5 bases at V and 3 bases at J, leaving 3 bases unmatched. CDR3: CASSIDRDTEAFF. In DNA form, the CDR3 reads TGTGCCAGCTCAATTGACAGGGACACTGAAGCTTTCTTT.

The chain links TRBV29-1 to TRBJ2-7; TRBD1 matches at 8 bases. Trimming at V came to 6 bases and at J to 3 bases, leaving 4 bases not matched to a gene. The CDR3 runs 12 residues. The germline V gene encodes CDR1 SQVTM and CDR2 ANQGSEA. The CDR3 loop is CSVVGTGYEQYF. CDR3 DNA sequence: TGCAGCGTCGTTGGGACAGGCTACGAGCAGTACTTC.

This clone was seen only a few times. The chain uses TRBV30 and TRBJ1-2; D might be TRBD1 (5 bases). The CDR3 is 14 amino acids. The germline V gene encodes CDR1 GTSNPN and CDR2 SVGIG (reference sequence). V lost 4 bases, J lost 0 bases, and 12 bases lay in between. The CDR3 bases are TGTGCCTGGATTCCCAGGGTAGCTAACTATGGCTACACCTTC. Translated, it gives CAWIPRVANYGYTF.

The count of this clone is one. V and J are TRBV15 and TRBJ2-1; D is unresolved. The V and J ends lost 0 bases and 2 bases respectively, with 20 bases between them. The germline V gene has CDR1 LNHNV and CDR2 YYDKDF (reference sequence). The CDR3 contains 19 residues. CDR3 bases: TGTGCCACCAGCAGAGATTTGGCGTCCTACTCGACAACCTACAATGAGCAGTTCTTC. This translates into CATSRDLASYSTTYNEQFF.

V is TRBV7-2 and J is TRBJ2-1; 10 bases line up with TRBD2. The CDR3 length is 16 residues. Germline loops: CDR1 SGHTA, CDR2 FQGNSA. V dropped 1 base and J dropped 6; count of bases not matched to a gene: 6. CDR3 in DNA: TGTGCCAGCAGCTTAGATTTAGCGGGAGGTAGCAATGAGCAGTTCTTC. This gives the protein CASSLDLAGGSNEQFF.

The chain combines TRBV7-2 with TRBJ2-1; 7 bases are shared with TRBD2. V trimming: 5 bases; J trimming: 15 bases; junction bases outside the gene matches: 13. Germline loops: CDR1 SGHTA, CDR2 FQGNSA. The CDR3 covers 13 residues. CDR3 DNA: TGTGCCAGCAGCCCTGGACTAGTAAGCCTTCGGTTCTTC. Translating it yields CASSPGLVSLRFF.

The chain couples TRBV27 to TRBJ1-5; the D gene is possibly TRBD1 (6 bases). Germline CDR1 is MNHEY and CDR2 is SMNVEV (reference sequence). This CDR3 is 14 amino acids long. Trimming stripped 5 bases from V and 4 bases from J, with 12 bases between. CDR3 sequence: CASSTNGQNQPQHF. CDR3 DNA: TGTGCCAGCAGTACGAACGGACAGAATCAGCCCCAGCATTTT.

This clone has more than one count but fewer than ten. This chain links TRBV4-2 with TRBJ2-3, with TRBD2 matching 7 bases. CDR3 length: 14 amino acids. V gave up 4 bases and J gave up 0 bases; unmatched junction bases: 1. Germline V CDR1 and CDR2: LGHNA, YNFKEQ. The CDR3, as DNA: TGTGCCAGCAGCCCTAGCGGCAGCACAGATACGCAGTATTTT. The encoded protein is CASSPSGSTDTQYF.

V gene TRBV15 combines with J gene TRBJ1-1, with 7 bases that match TRBD1. The CDR3 covers 12 residues. V lost 5 bases and J lost 9; bases outside the gene matches: 6. CDR1 LNHNV and CDR2 YYDKDF come from the germline V gene (reference sequence). CDR3 amino acids: CATSEWGQKAFF. DNA for the CDR3: TGTGCCACCAGCGAGTGGGGACAGAAAGCTTTCTTT.

V is TRBV7-2 and J is TRBJ2-2, with a tentative D call TRBD2 (6 bases). The CDR3 loop spans 16 amino acids. Germline CDR1 SGHTA, CDR2 FQGNSA. Trimming shortened V by 1 base and J by 3 bases, and 12 bases separated the two germline ends. As DNA, the CDR3 is TGTGCCAGCAGCTTAGGGGCTAGCGCTCACACCGGGGAGCTGTTTTTT. Amino acid sequence: CASSLGASAHTGELFF.

The chain employs TRBV7-2 and TRBJ2-1, with D possibly matching TRBD2 (6 bases). This CDR3 comprises 13 residues. The V end lost 4 bases, the J end lost 6 bases, and 10 bases lay between the germline ends. From germline, CDR1 is SGHTA and CDR2 FQGNSA. CDR3 amino acids: CASSSTGGNEQFF. CDR3 in DNA: TGTGCCAGCAGCTCAACCGGGGGCAATGAGCAGTTCTTC.

The rearrangement uses TRBV6-5 and TRBJ2-1; D gene uncertain. The germline gives CDR1 MNHEY, CDR2 SVGAGI. The CDR3 spans 12 residues. V was clipped by 4 bases and J by 6 bases, with 7 bases between them. The CDR3 here is CASSSYSNEQFF. The DNA of the CDR3 is TGTGCCAGCAGTTCTTATAGCAATGAGCAGTTCTTC.

V gene TRBV4-3 combines with J gene TRBJ1-1, with TRBD1 matching over 8 bases. Germline trimming cut 2 bases from V and 4 bases from J; bases unmatched to any gene: 12. The CDR3 extends over 17 amino acids. Germline CDR1 and CDR2: LGHNA and YSLEER. CDR3 residues: CASSQNPGGSQGTEAFF. In DNA form, the CDR3 reads TGCGCCAGCAGCCAAAACCCAGGGGGCTCGCAGGGCACTGAAGCTTTCTTT.

This chain links TRBV28 with TRBJ2-5; the match to TRBD2 covers 11 bases. The CDR3 has 15 amino acids. Germline CDR1 MDHEN, CDR2 SYDVKM. The V and J ends lost 3 bases and 5 bases, in that order; junction bases with no gene match: 5. CDR3 residues: CASSLLAGGMETQYF. CDR3 sequence (DNA): TGTGCCAGCAGTTTGTTAGCGGGAGGGATGGAGACCCAGTACTTC.

With respect to this clone: A read error may produce the germline difference seen at one junction end. The chain is built from TRBV18 and TRBJ2-2, with D possibly TRBD2 on 6 matching bases. Germline CDR1 KGHSH, CDR2 LQKENI. The CDR3 covers 13 residues. The CDR3 loop is CASSELRDGELFF. The CDR3 DNA is TGTGCCAGCTCAGAACTGCGGGACGGGGAACTGTTTTTT.

The chain couples TRBV5-1 to TRBJ2-3; D is unresolved. This CDR3 is built from 14 residues. Per the germline V gene, CDR1 is SGHRS and CDR2 is YFSETQ. The V and J ends lost 0 bases and 6 bases respectively, with 11 bases between them. The DNA of the CDR3 is TGCGCCAGCAGCTTGGAACTATCCCGCGATACGCAGTATTTT. As protein: CASSLELSRDTQYF.

This clone came up a few times. The J gene is TRBJ1-4, the V gene TRBV19; D gene uncertain. CDR1 is LNHDA and CDR2 is SQIVND in the germline V gene (reference sequence). V lost 0 bases to trimming and J lost 8 bases, with 13 bases between them. The CDR3 runs to 15 residues. CDR3 protein: CASSIDLWQEEKLFF. The DNA of the CDR3 is TGTGCCAGTAGTATAGATCTTTGGCAGGAAGAAAAACTGTTTTTT.

A few counts support this clone. V usage is TRBV5-4 and J usage is TRBJ1-2; possible D gene TRBD1, 5 bases. CDR3 length: 14 amino acids. The V gene's germline CDR1 is SGHNT and CDR2 YYREEE (reference sequence). Between the trimmed V and J ends, which lost 7 bases and 6 bases, there was a span of 19 bases. The CDR3 region is CASRPTRGVDGYTF. CDR3 nucleotide sequence: TGTGCCAGCCGCCCTACGCGGGGCGTCGATGGCTACACCTTC.

In nucleotides, the CDR3 is TGTGCCAGTAGTAATCGATACAGGGGGCGCGTTGGCTACACCTTC. Translated: CASSNRYRGRVGYTF. J is TRBJ1-2 and V is TRBV19; 9 nucleotides match TRBD1. This CDR3 has 15 amino acids. Looked up from germline, CDR1 is LNHDA and CDR2 is SQIVND (reference sequence). The J segment lost 7 bases and the V segment lost 4 bases, leaving 10 bases of the junction unmatched.

The CDR3 loop is CASSIRTSGRGPSYEQYF. The CDR3 bases are TGTGCCAGCAGTATCCGGACTAGCGGGAGGGGGCCCTCCTACGAGCAGTACTTC. The chain uses TRBV2 and TRBJ2-7; 15 bases fit TRBD2. This CDR3 region has 18 residues. The V gene end was trimmed by 5 bases and the J gene end by 0 bases; junction bases not matched to a gene: 8. Germline lookup yields CDR1 SNHLY and CDR2 FYNNEI.

The J gene is TRBJ2-2, the V gene TRBV19; 8 nucleotides align to TRBD1. The germline CDR1 and CDR2 sequences are LNHDA and SQIVND (reference sequence). After removal of 5 bases from V and 3 bases from J, the junction contained 5 bases not matched to a gene. This CDR3 spans 15 amino acids. The CDR3 is CASSSQGADTGELFF. DNA for the CDR3: TGTGCCAGTAGTTCCCAGGGGGCGGACACCGGGGAGCTGTTTTTT.

J is TRBJ2-7 and V is TRBV5-4; perhaps TRBD1 as D (5 bases). Trimming shortened V by 4 bases and J by 5 bases, and 19 bases separated the two germline ends. The CDR3 is made up of 15 amino acids. CDR1 SGHNT and CDR2 YYREEE come from the germline V gene (reference sequence). DNA for the CDR3: TGTGCCAGCAGCCCCTTCCGGCAGGGCCGGGACGAGCAGTACTTC. This codes for CASSPFRQGRDEQYF.

This clone turned up a few times. V is TRBV2 and J is TRBJ1-4; maybe TRBD1 (6 bases). Germline V lookup: CDR1 SNHLY, CDR2 FYNNEI. Trimming took 5 bases from V and 8 from J, leaving 12 bases between them. The CDR3 is 13 residues long. Written as DNA, the CDR3 is TGTGCCAGCAGTCCCGGACAGACAGAAAAACTGTTTTTT. Encoded protein: CASSPGQTEKLFF. Variable domain in full (rest from reference TRBV2 and TRBJ1-4): EPEVTQTPSHQVTQMGQEVILRCVPISNHLYFYWYRQILGQKVEFLVSFYNNEISEKSEIFDDQFSVERPDGSNFTLKIRSTKLEDSAMYFCASSPGQTEKLFFGSGTQLSVL.

The J gene is TRBJ2-3, the V gene TRBV5-1; TRBD2 agrees at 12 bases. The CDR3 loop spans 14 amino acids. J lost 6 bases, V lost 6 bases, and 5 bases had no gene match. CDR1 and CDR2 (germline): SGHRS, YFSETQ. The CDR3 sequence: CASTPLAGGDTQYF. CDR3 coding DNA: TGCGCCAGCACTCCCCTAGCGGGAGGGGATACGCAGTATTTT.

This chain joins TRBV7-8 and TRBJ2-7; D might be TRBD2 (5 bases). Trimming removed 2 bases at V and 2 bases at J, with 13 bases between. The CDR3 loop spans 15 amino acids. Germline V lookup: CDR1 SGHVS, CDR2 FQNEAQ. The CDR3 DNA reads TGTGCCAGCAGCTTATCAACCGGGATGGCCTACGAGCAGTACTTC. Translation: CASSLSTGMAYEQYF.

V is TRBV28 and J is TRBJ2-5, with TRBD1 matching 10 bases. Germline V lookup: CDR1 MDHEN, CDR2 SYDVKM. The CDR3 is 17 residues long. Unmatched junction bases numbered 15, after V lost 6 bases and J lost 5 bases. In nucleotides, the CDR3 is TGTGCCAGCAGAACGGGACAGGGGTTTAGTGGCCACGAGACCCAGTACTTC. It encodes CASRTGQGFSGHETQYF.